A selection of T cell receptor beta chains follows, all from one sample in a study of blood T cell repertoires in COVID-19. The table came from immunoSEQ multiplex PCR; TCRdb's copy has only in-frame clones and leaves some out. Counted here are about 310,000 clones, roughly 85% occurring once; the ten biggest clones make up over 1.5%. The sequenced material came from PBMCs or T cells enriched from blood (not recorded which). All receptors come from a woman between 25 and 40 years old who had been exposed to COVID-19. CDR3s include the opening cysteine and the closing phenylalanine or tryptophan. Fields, in order: V gene, J gene, D gene, clone size, CDR3 protein, CDR3 DNA. A D gene is named only where the DNA matches it firmly. Not all rows give a size; the values are once, few, many and, for expanded clones, a class.

V: TRBV28; J: TRBJ2-7; D: TRBD1; size: .; CDR3: CASSFRAGGRYEQYF; DNA: TGTGCCAGCAGTTTTAGGGCAGGGGGTAGGTACGAGCAGTACTTC
V: TRBV28; J: TRBJ2-7; D: .; size: once; CDR3: CASWGGGSWLEQYF; DNA: TGTGCCAGCTGGGGAGGGGGGTCGTGGTTAGAGCAGTACTTC
V: TRBV11-2; J: TRBJ2-2; D: .; size: few; CDR3: CASSPTLTDSTNTGELFF; DNA: TGTGCCAGCAGCCCGACCCTTACCGACAGCACCAACACCGGGGAGCTGTTTTTT
V: TRBV7-2; J: TRBJ2-7; D: TRBD1; size: .; CDR3: CASSLSTGYEQYF; DNA: TGTGCCAGCAGCTTATCGACAGGGTACGAGCAGTACTTC
V: TRBV5-8; J: TRBJ2-5; D: TRBD2; size: few; CDR3: CASSLGSRGQETQYF; DNA: TGTGCCAGCAGCTTGGGTTCGCGGGGGCAAGAGACCCAGTACTTC
V: TRBV28; J: TRBJ2-5; D: .; size: .; CDR3: CASSFRSQETQYF; DNA: TGTGCCAGCAGTTTTAGAAGCCAAGAGACCCAGTACTTC
V: TRBV20-1; J: TRBJ2-5; D: TRBD2; size: .; CDR3: CSASSPGRGGETQYF; DNA: TGCAGTGCTAGTTCCCCGGGGAGGGGAGGAGAGACCCAGTACTTC
V: TRBV5-4; J: TRBJ2-1; D: TRBD2; size: .; CDR3: CASSLEASGSLNNEQFF; DNA: TGTGCCAGCAGCTTGGAAGCGAGCGGGAGTTTAAACAATGAGCAGTTCTTC
V: TRBV4-1; J: TRBJ2-7; D: .; size: .; CDR3: CASSQVIPLASPRYEQYF; DNA: TGCGCCAGCAGCCAAGTAATCCCTCTGGCTAGCCCTCGGTACGAGCAGTACTTC
V: TRBV7-9; J: TRBJ1-2; D: TRBD1; size: .; CDR3: CASTSPGGHGYTF; DNA: TGTGCCAGCACCTCCCCAGGGGGCCATGGCTACACCTTC
V: TRBV2; J: TRBJ2-3; D: .; size: .; CDR3: CASSGGLLAPSTDTQYF; DNA: TGTGCCAGCAGTGGGGGACTCCTAGCCCCTAGCACAGATACGCAGTATTTT
V: TRBV6-5; J: TRBJ1-6; D: .; size: .; CDR3: CASYSGPSGSPLHF; DNA: TGTGCCAGCTACTCCGGGCCCTCGGGATCACCCCTCCACTTT
V: TRBV4-2; J: TRBJ2-7; D: .; size: .; CDR3: CASSQDQGKYEQYF; DNA: TGTGCCAGCAGCCAAGATCAGGGGAAGTACGAGCAGTACTTC
V: TRBV11-1; J: TRBJ2-7; D: TRBD2; size: .; CDR3: CASSPDTSGGTYEQYF; DNA: TGTGCCAGCAGCCCCGATACTAGCGGGGGTACCTACGAGCAGTACTTC